The 18 T cell receptor beta chains below come from one sample, sequenced in a study of beta chain features in type 1 diabetes. Investigators reverse transcribed all isolated RNA, so they sequenced expressed TCRB transcripts. Profiled with immunoSEQ multiplex PCR; TCRdb holds only in-frame clones, not every one. The sample shows 150,000 to 190,000 clones, around 8% of them seen only once. Sequenced input: central memory CD4+ T cells from blood. The origin of the receptors is a man between 18 and 29 years old in good health.

In its sample, this clone was seen many times. The rearrangement uses TRBV7-3 and TRBJ2-3; D gene ambiguous. Germline V gene data show CDR1 as SGHTA and CDR2 as FQGTGA. V lost 4 bases and J 0 bases, leaving 8 bases between the germline ends. This CDR3 has 14 amino acids. DNA for the CDR3: TGTGCCAGCAGCTGGCGGTCTAGCACAGATACGCAGTATTTT. It codes for CASSWRSSTDTQYF.

The sample holds a few counts of this clone. The CDR3 DNA is TGCGCCAGCAGCCAAGTCGCGACAGGGGCCACAGATACGCAGTATTTT. Amino acids: CASSQVATGATDTQYF. The chain has TRBV4-1 and TRBJ2-3; 8 bases are a match to TRBD1. Trimming at V came to 1 base and at J to 2 bases, leaving 5 bases not matched to a gene. Germline V gene sequence: CDR1 MGHRA, CDR2 YSYEKL. This CDR3 comprises 16 residues.

This clone was seen more than once but under ten times. The rearrangement joins TRBV7-3 to TRBJ1-1, with 7 bases aligning to TRBD1. The CDR3 is 14 residues long. The V and J ends lost 2 bases and 0 bases, in that order; junction bases with no gene match: 0. The germline gives CDR1 SGHTA, CDR2 FQGTGA. CDR3 in DNA: TGTGCCAGCAGCTTAGGACAGGTGAACACTGAAGCTTTCTTT. Translating it yields CASSLGQVNTEAFF. Full variable domain (outside the CDR3, taken from reference TRBV7-3 and TRBJ1-1): GAGVSQTPSNKVTEKGKYVELRCDPISGHTALYWYRQSLGQGPEFLIYFQGTGAADDSGLPNDRFFAVRPEGSVSTLKIQRTERGDSAVYLCASSLGQVNTEAFFGQGTRLTVV.

In its sample, this clone was seen many times. The V gene is TRBV7-9, the J gene TRBJ2-1; 8 bases fit TRBD2. V lost 4 bases to trimming and J lost 2 bases; unmatched junction nucleotides: 1. Germline assignment: CDR1 SEHNR and CDR2 FQNEAQ (reference sequence). CDR3 length: 14 amino acids. The CDR3, as DNA: TGTGCCAGCAGCTGGGGACTAGCCTACAATGAGCAGTTCTTC. Amino acid sequence: CASSWGLAYNEQFF. Full variable domain (rest looked up from reference TRBV7-9 and TRBJ2-1): DTGVSQNPRHKITKRGQNVTFRCDPISEHNRLYWYRQTLGQGPEFLTYFQNEAQLEKSRLLSDRFSAERPKGSFSTLEIQRTEQGDSAMYLCASSWGLAYNEQFFGPGTRLTVL.

There are many counts of this clone. The chain carries TRBV29-1 and TRBJ2-5; TRBD2 is a possible D gene (6 bases). The V gene's germline CDR1 is SQVTM and CDR2 ANQGSEA. The CDR3 contains 13 residues. Trimming took off 7 bases at V and 0 bases at J, with 12 bases between the two ends. CDR3 coding DNA: TGCAGCGGGGGGACTGCGTACCAAGAGACCCAGTACTTC. It encodes CSGGTAYQETQYF.

CDR3 DNA: TGTGCCAGTAGTACGAGAAACAGGGTAGAAGCTTTCTTT. Protein product: CASSTRNRVEAFF. The chain joins TRBV19 to TRBJ1-1, with a weak D call TRBD1 (6 bases). This CDR3 comprises 13 residues. V was trimmed by 4 bases and J by 8 bases, leaving 14 bases between them. Germline V gene sequence: CDR1 LNHDA, CDR2 SQIVND (reference sequence). The complete variable domain, with remaining parts taken from reference TRBV19 and TRBJ1-1, reads DGGITQSPKYLFRKEGQNVTLSCEQNLNHDAMYWYRQDPGQGLRLIYYSQIVNDFQKGDIAEGYSVSREKKESFPLTVTSAQKNPTAFYLCASSTRNRVEAFFGQGTRLTVV.

In this sample, this clone turned up a few times. This chain joins TRBV4-3 and TRBJ1-1; D not certain. V gave up 6 bases and J gave up 11 bases, with 7 bases separating them. The CDR3 covers 9 residues. The germline gives CDR1 LGHNA, CDR2 YSLEER. CDR3 sequence reads: CASRFLAFF. CDR3 nucleotides: TGCGCCAGCAGGTTCCTGGCTTTCTTT.

Written as DNA, the CDR3 is TGTGCCAGCAGCATCTTCGGGACAGGAGACTACGAGCAGTACTTC. It encodes CASSIFGTGDYEQYF. V usage is TRBV7-9 and J usage is TRBJ2-7; the match to TRBD1 covers 8 bases. V shed 5 bases and J 3 bases; nucleotides not matched to a gene: 9. The CDR3 contains 15 residues. From germline, CDR1 is SEHNR and CDR2 FQNEAQ (reference sequence).

V gene TRBV5-4 combines with J gene TRBJ2-1, with TRBD2 matching over 10 bases. From germline, CDR1 is SGHNT and CDR2 YYREEE (reference sequence). V was pared by 5 bases and J by 9 bases, with 11 bases of the junction left unmatched. The CDR3 consists of 15 residues. The CDR3, as DNA: TGTGCCAGCAGTTCCGCTAGCGGGAGTTTCGTTGAGCAGTTCTTC. Translated: CASSSASGSFVEQFF. Full variable domain (missing parts from reference TRBV5-4 and TRBJ2-1): ETGVTQSPTHLIKTRGQQVTLRCSSQSGHNTVSWYQQALGQGPQFIFQYYREEENGRGNFPPRFSGLQFPNYSSELNVNALELDDSALYLCASSSASGSFVEQFFGPGTRLTVL.

Many counts were recorded for this clone. The V gene is TRBV18, the J gene TRBJ1-1; 9 bases fit TRBD1. The V segment lost 6 bases and the J segment 0 bases; nucleotides outside the gene matches: 5. The CDR3 has 15 residues. The V gene's germline CDR1 is KGHSH and CDR2 LQKENI. This chain's CDR3 is CASSPGTGMNTEAFF. The DNA for the CDR3 is TGTGCCAGCTCCCCCGGGACAGGGATGAACACTGAAGCTTTCTTT.

This clone was counted a few times. This chain connects TRBV7-2 to TRBJ2-7; 8 bases match TRBD1. Germline V lookup: CDR1 SGHTA, CDR2 FQGNSA. The CDR3 runs to 17 residues. The V and J ends lost 1 base and 4 bases, in that order; junction bases with no gene match: 12. The CDR3 sequence: CASSLGSVQGAGYEQYF. In nucleotides, the CDR3 is TGTGCCAGCAGCTTAGGGTCCGTTCAGGGGGCGGGATACGAGCAGTACTTC.

The chain has TRBV2 and TRBJ2-3; D possibly corresponds to TRBD2 (5 bases). This CDR3 has 14 amino acids. CDR1 and CDR2 (germline): SNHLY, FYNNEI. V was trimmed by 6 bases and J by 0 bases, leaving 10 bases between them. Here the CDR3 reads CASSQKRSTDTQYF. The CDR3 coding sequence is TGTGCCAGCAGCCAAAAGCGGAGCACAGATACGCAGTATTTT.

The J gene is TRBJ2-5, the V gene TRBV5-1; 10 nucleotides match TRBD2. The V segment lost 6 bases and the J segment 5 bases; nucleotides outside the gene matches: 7. Looked up from germline, CDR1 is SGHRS and CDR2 is YFSETQ. CDR3 length equals 14 residues. The CDR3 is CASKEGAGGETQYF. The CDR3 DNA reads as TGCGCCAGCAAGGAGGGAGCGGGAGGGGAGACCCAGTACTTC.

V usage is TRBV28 and J usage is TRBJ1-4; 9 nucleotides match TRBD1. After removal of 4 bases from V and 8 bases from J, the junction contained 5 bases not matched to a gene. Looked up from germline, CDR1 is MDHEN and CDR2 is SYDVKM. This CDR3 spans 14 amino acids. CDR3: CASSWTGEGEKLFF. CDR3 nucleotide sequence: TGTGCCAGCAGTTGGACAGGGGAAGGGGAAAAACTGTTTTTT.

This clone has at least ten counts. CDR3 sequence: CASSIFGTGVQPQHF. CDR3 sequence (DNA): TGTGCCAGTAGTATATTTGGGACAGGGGTTCAGCCCCAGCATTTT. The chain couples TRBV19 to TRBJ1-5, with 10 bases identical to TRBD1. In germline, CDR1 is LNHDA, CDR2 SQIVND (reference sequence). Trimming at V came to 2 bases and at J to 6 bases, leaving 4 bases not matched to a gene. The CDR3 loop spans 15 amino acids.

This clone was found a few times. This rearrangement joins TRBV5-1 to TRBJ2-3, with TRBD2 matching over 9 bases. The CDR3 runs 15 residues. Germline V CDR1 and CDR2: SGHRS, YFSETQ. V lost 6 bases to trimming and J lost 3 bases; unmatched junction nucleotides: 8. As DNA, the CDR3 is TGCGCCAGCACCAACAGCGGGAGGTGGACAGATACGCAGTATTTT. Residues: CASTNSGRWTDTQYF.

The chain joins TRBV7-2 to TRBJ2-3; D is possibly TRBD1 (6 bases). The germline CDR1 and CDR2 sequences are SGHTA and FQGNSA. The germline V and J ends were trimmed by 5 bases and 0 bases, with 12 bases remaining between them. The CDR3 runs to 15 residues. As DNA, the CDR3 is TGTGCCAGCAGCCTCCACAGGGACAGCACAGATACGCAGTATTTT. Translated, it gives CASSLHRDSTDTQYF.

The chain joins TRBV4-2 to TRBJ2-1, with 9 bases fitting TRBD2. The CDR3 totals 16 residues. CDR1 is LGHNA, CDR2 YNFKEQ, per germline. The V and J ends lost 2 bases and 5 bases, in that order; junction bases with no gene match: 7. The CDR3 loop reads CASSQRGAGGDNEQFF. CDR3 nucleotides: TGTGCCAGCAGCCAAAGGGGCGCGGGAGGGGACAATGAGCAGTTCTTC.